Sequencing of this T cell receptor (beta chain) was carried out in a study of cytomegalovirus exposure and HLA in healthy donors. Background on the study: Some 85 million unique TCRs, all from HLA-typed donors, were included in an early release of the data. Among over 300 genotyped donors, about 80% fell in the Caucasian-associated ancestry cluster. General study findings and limits: The study designated 160 or so TCR beta chains cytomegalovirus-associated. Rare TCR sequences predominated, though certain public TCRs were found in many donors.

With respect to this clone: The antigen remains undetermined. Other DNA sequences in the same sample also yield this CDR3.

The CDR3 has 13 amino acids. V was pared by 10 bases and J by 10 bases, with 22 bases between. Germline lookup yields CDR1 ENHRY and CDR2 SYGVKD. PCR was performed using 60 Vbeta and 13 Jbeta primers. The protocol was immunoSEQ multiplex PCR, while the TCRdb copy is restricted to in-frame clones and leaves out a portion. The sample has 130,000 to 150,000 clones; 75% to 80% are singletons. This sequence originates from a man younger than 35 in good health and CMV-seronegative. Sequencing was done on a sample of PBMCs. The V gene is TRBV10-3, the J gene TRBJ1-1; D perhaps matches TRBD1 (6 bases). CDR3 nucleotides: TGTGCCAGCAGACAGGATGGGGAACGAAGAGCTTTCTTT. Protein product: CASRQDGERRAFF.